Below, one TCR beta chain is given with its context. The data are from a study of cytomegalovirus exposure and HLA in healthy donors. This CDR3 is 13 amino acids long. Trimming at V came to 6 bases and at J to 5 bases, leaving 5 bases not matched to a gene. From germline, CDR1 is MNHNS and CDR2 SASEGT. The protocol was immunoSEQ multiplex PCR, while the TCRdb copy is restricted to in-frame clones and leaves out a portion. The table includes about 100,000 clones, 90% to 97% detected once. Sequenced sample: PBMCs. V usage is TRBV6-1 and J usage is TRBJ2-5, with 8 nucleotides matching TRBD1. The TCR comes from a woman aged 18-29 years in good health and CMV-seronegative. The CDR3 DNA is TGTGCCAGCAGGGACAGGGCGGCGGAGACCCAGTACTTC. Its protein is CASRDRAAETQYF.